These 12 T cell receptor beta chains were sequenced from one sample in a study of blood T cell repertoires in COVID-19 (dated by TCRdb to 2020 to 2021). The receptor library was made with the immunoSEQ multiplex PCR assay. The table comes from immuneACCESS by way of TCRdb, which keeps in-frame sequences with V and J called. Part of the clones is missing from these tables; in studies checked, under half for an unresolved V gene and the rest for unknown reasons. Within this sample are 270,000 or so clones, with 85% of them counted one time only. Together, the top ten hold about 14% of the sample. The sequenced sample was peripheral blood. All receptors derive from a human donor in a cohort sampled during active COVID-19.

The rearrangement joins TRBV28 to TRBJ2-2; no definite D call. The CDR3 extends over 12 amino acids. From germline, CDR1 is MDHEN and CDR2 SYDVKM. V was cut by 5 bases and J by 8 bases, with 9 bases left in between. The CDR3 is CASSLARGELFF. The CDR3 DNA reads as TGTGCCAGCAGTCTTGCTCGGGGGGAGCTGTTTTTT.

The chain couples TRBV7-9 to TRBJ2-4; 9 bases agree with TRBD1. Germline V gene sequence: CDR1 SEHNR, CDR2 FQNEAQ (reference sequence). CDR3 size: 15 residues. The J segment lost 4 bases and the V segment lost 3 bases, leaving 4 bases of the junction unmatched. The DNA for the CDR3 is TGTGCCAGCAGCTTGAGGACAGGGGATAAAAACATTCAGTACTTC. It specifies CASSLRTGDKNIQYF. Drawing the rest from reference TRBV7-9 and TRBJ2-4, the complete variable domain is DTGVSQNPRHKITKRGQNVTFRCDPISEHNRLYWYRQTLGQGPEFLTYFQNEAQLEKSRLLSDRFSAERPKGSFSTLEIQRTEQGDSAMYLCASSLRTGDKNIQYFGAGTRLSVL.

This clone was counted a few times. This chain joins TRBV12-3 or TRBV12-4 and TRBJ2-7, with 9 bases aligning to TRBD1. Trimming took 5 bases from V and 7 from J; bases not matched to a gene: 3. The CDR3 runs 12 residues. The CDR3 reads CASSDRGGEQYF. CDR3 coding DNA: TGTGCCAGCAGTGACAGGGGGGGAGAGCAGTACTTC.

V is TRBV13 and J is TRBJ2-6; D not certain. There are 15 residues in the CDR3. The germline gives CDR1 PRHDT, CDR2 FYEKMQ (reference sequence). The V end was cut by 3 bases, the J end by 0 bases, with 6 bases between. CDR3 region: CASSLEPSGANVLTF. The DNA for the CDR3 is TGTGCCAGCAGCTTGGAGCCCTCTGGGGCCAACGTCCTGACTTTC.

The rearrangement uses TRBV5-1 and TRBJ1-2; 7 bases are shared with TRBD1. CDR1 is SGHRS, CDR2 YFSETQ, per germline. The trim removed 0 bases at V and 8 bases at J, leaving 10 bases unmatched. The CDR3 has 15 amino acids. The CDR3 here is CASSLGTGGVRGYTF. CDR3 sequence (DNA): TGCGCCAGCAGCTTGGGGACAGGAGGCGTTCGCGGCTACACCTTC.

This chain uses TRBV4-1 with TRBJ1-1; D unclear. The germline V gene has CDR1 MGHRA and CDR2 YSYEKL. The CDR3 contains 14 residues. The germline V and J ends were trimmed by 4 bases and 1 base, with 10 bases remaining between them. The CDR3 sequence: CASSPLYRNTEAFF. The CDR3, as DNA: TGCGCCAGCAGCCCCCTATACCGGAACACTGAAGCTTTCTTT.

This clone showed up just a few times. The chain uses TRBV27 and TRBJ2-1, with 10 nucleotides matching TRBD2. Germline CDR1 reads MNHEY; CDR2 reads SMNVEV (reference sequence). This CDR3 is built from 14 residues. J lost 6 bases, V lost 5 bases, and 4 bases had no gene match. The CDR3 sequence: CASSPRTSGNEQFF. CDR3 in DNA: TGTGCCAGCAGTCCCCGGACTAGCGGCAATGAGCAGTTCTTC.

The chain employs TRBV18 and TRBJ1-2, with 7 nucleotides matching TRBD1. The CDR3 has 18 amino acids. Germline V CDR1 and CDR2: KGHSH, LQKENI. After removal of 3 bases from V and 0 bases from J, the junction contained 13 bases not matched to a gene. CDR3 nucleotides: TGTGCCAGCTCACCGTCTGCAGGGGGAAAAAGCGCTAACTATGGCTACACCTTC. This translates into CASSPSAGGKSANYGYTF.

The genes are TRBV28 and TRBJ1-2; 9 nucleotides match TRBD1. Germline V lookup: CDR1 MDHEN, CDR2 SYDVKM. This CDR3 is 15 amino acids long. The trim removed 3 bases at V and 1 base at J, leaving 3 bases unmatched. The DNA of the CDR3 is TGTGCCAGCAGTTTGGGACAGGGAATTAACTATGGCTACACCTTC. This sequence encodes CASSLGQGINYGYTF.

The chain recombines TRBV18 with TRBJ2-3; 14 bases agree with TRBD2. The junction had 9 bases not matched to a gene; V was cut back by 5 bases and J by 11 bases. In germline, CDR1 is KGHSH, CDR2 LQKENI. The CDR3 contains 15 residues. The CDR3 nucleotides read TGTGCCAGCTCATCGGAGGGACTAGCGGGAGAAGAGCAGTATTTT. Protein product: CASSSEGLAGEEQYF.

The rearrangement uses TRBV19 and TRBJ2-1; D gene ambiguous. The CDR3 covers 14 residues. Per the germline V gene, CDR1 is LNHDA and CDR2 is SQIVND (reference sequence). V shed 7 bases and J shed 4 bases, with 14 bases lying between them. In DNA, the CDR3 is TGTGCCAGTACCTCGCAGAACGAATACAATGAGCAGTTCTTC. Protein sequence: CASTSQNEYNEQFF.

The chain carries TRBV21-1 and TRBJ2-3; TRBD1 reflects the table's D call only, with no check against the DNA. TRBV21-1 is a listed pseudogene. The length of the CDR3 is 17 residues. CDR3 DNA sequence: TGTGCCAGCAGCAAAGGATTGAGGGACAGACTCACAGATACGCAGTATTTT. Translating it yields CASSKGLRDRLTDTQYF.